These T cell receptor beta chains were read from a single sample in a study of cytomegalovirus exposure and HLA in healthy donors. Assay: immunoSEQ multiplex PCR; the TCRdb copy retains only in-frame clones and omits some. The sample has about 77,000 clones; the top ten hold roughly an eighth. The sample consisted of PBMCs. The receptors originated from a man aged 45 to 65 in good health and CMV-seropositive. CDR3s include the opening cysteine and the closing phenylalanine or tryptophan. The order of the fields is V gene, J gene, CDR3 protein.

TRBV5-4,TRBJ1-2,CASTLERNYGYTF
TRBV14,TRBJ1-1,CASSRQGGTEAFF
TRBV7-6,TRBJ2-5,CASSLGGGPQEETQYF
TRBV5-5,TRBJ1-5,CASSLRDRGDVQPQHF
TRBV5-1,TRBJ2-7,CASSLGQSYEQYF
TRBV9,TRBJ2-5,CASSVGVAGGETQYF
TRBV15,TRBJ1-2,CATSRPSGDLGYTF
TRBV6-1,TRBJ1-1,CASSEKGGPTEAFF
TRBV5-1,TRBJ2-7,CASSLAQGGEQYF
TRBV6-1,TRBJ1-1,CASSVTGHTEAFF
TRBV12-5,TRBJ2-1,CASGRNNEQFF
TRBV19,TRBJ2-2,CATSPTGTSNTGELFF
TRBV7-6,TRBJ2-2,CASSLGRNTGELFF
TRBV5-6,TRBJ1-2,CASSPPGTGDGYTF
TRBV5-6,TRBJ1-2,CASSLEVLARGANYGYTF
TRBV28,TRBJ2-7,CASSHNREPREQYF
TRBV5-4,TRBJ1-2,CASSLGTGDNGYTF
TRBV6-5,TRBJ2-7,CASRRTGSTYEQYF